This T cell receptor beta chain was recovered during a study of shared clonotypes between healthy human individuals. General observations from the study: Measured sharing among donors was expected to vary with sequencing depth. Sampling used blood alone; tissue repertoires probably differ. The study found roughly 5% of naive CD4 clonotypes shared across several donors.

As defined, naive CD8 cells were CD45RO-negative and positively selected for CCR7, with terminally differentiated effector memory CD45RA+ cells excluded. The study ran the assay at deep level. Profiling relied on immunoSEQ multiplex PCR, and the TCRdb table lists in-frame clones only, not all of them. The sample carries about 1.9 million clones, 93% recorded once. On this clone: Its specificity is unknown. Other DNA sequences within the sample encode an identical CDR3.

CDR3 length equals 13 residues. Germline-derived CDR1 and CDR2 are MGHRA and YSYEKL. V lost 1 base and J 5 bases, leaving 8 bases between the germline ends. The genes are TRBV4-1 and TRBJ2-5; D not resolved. Sequencing used naive CD8+ T cells from PBMCs. This TCR derives from a man between 18 and 35 years old in good health. Some clones in this sample may be carry-over from other donors' samples. CDR3 DNA: TGCGCCAGCAGCCAAGGGGGTTGGGAGACCCAGTACTTC. Translating it yields CASSQGGWETQYF.